This TCR beta chain was profiled in a study of control samples from healthy donors and cancer patients. The CDR3 runs to 15 residues. Germline V gene lookup returns CDR1 LNHDA and CDR2 SQIVND (reference sequence). V was clipped by 4 bases and J by 0 bases, with 12 bases between them. Data came from immunoSEQ multiplex PCR; TCRdb stores just in-frame clones and leaves some out. In the table there are some 49,000 clones, over 85% of which are singletons. Sequenced: PBMCs. The sequence derives from a man aged 25-40 years with colorectal cancer. J is TRBJ1-1 and V is TRBV19; D remains unclear. The CDR3 DNA follows: TGTGCCAGTAGTACCCCTTCGTACCTGAACACTGAAGCTTTCTTT. Its translation is CASSTPSYLNTEAFF. Complete variable domain (other parts from reference TRBV19 and TRBJ1-1): DGGITQSPKYLFRKEGQNVTLSCEQNLNHDAMYWYRQDPGQGLRLIYYSQIVNDFQKGDIAEGYSVSREKKESFPLTVTSAQKNPTAFYLCASSTPSYLNTEAFFGQGTRLTVV.